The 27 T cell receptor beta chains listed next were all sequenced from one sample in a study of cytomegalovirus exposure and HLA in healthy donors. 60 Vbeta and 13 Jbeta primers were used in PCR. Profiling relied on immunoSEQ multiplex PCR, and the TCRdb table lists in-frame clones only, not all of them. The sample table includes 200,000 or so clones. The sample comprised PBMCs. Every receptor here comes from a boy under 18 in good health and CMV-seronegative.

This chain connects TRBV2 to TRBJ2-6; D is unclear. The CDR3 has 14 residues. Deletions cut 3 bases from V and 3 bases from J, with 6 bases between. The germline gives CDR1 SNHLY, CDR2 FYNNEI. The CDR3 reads CASSEADGANVLTF. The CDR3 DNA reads TGTGCCAGCAGTGAGGCAGATGGGGCCAACGTCCTGACTTTC. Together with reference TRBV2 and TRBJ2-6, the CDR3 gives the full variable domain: EPEVTQTPSHQVTQMGQEVILRCVPISNHLYFYWYRQILGQKVEFLVSFYNNEISEKSEIFDDQFSVERPDGSNFTLKIRSTKLEDSAMYFCASSEADGANVLTFGAGSRLTVL.

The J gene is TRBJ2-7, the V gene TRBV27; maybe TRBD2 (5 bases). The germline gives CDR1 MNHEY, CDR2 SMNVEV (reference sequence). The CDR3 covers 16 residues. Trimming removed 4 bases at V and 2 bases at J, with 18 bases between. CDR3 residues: CASSWSRGTSAYEQYF. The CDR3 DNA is TGTGCCAGCAGTTGGAGTCGGGGTACCTCCGCCTACGAGCAGTACTTC.

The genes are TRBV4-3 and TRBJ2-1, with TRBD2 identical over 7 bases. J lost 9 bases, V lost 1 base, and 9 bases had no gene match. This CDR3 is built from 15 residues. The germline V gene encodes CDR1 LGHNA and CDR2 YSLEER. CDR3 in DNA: TGCGCCAGCAGCCAAGCCCGGGAGGTAGATTTTGAGCAGTTCTTC. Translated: CASSQAREVDFEQFF.

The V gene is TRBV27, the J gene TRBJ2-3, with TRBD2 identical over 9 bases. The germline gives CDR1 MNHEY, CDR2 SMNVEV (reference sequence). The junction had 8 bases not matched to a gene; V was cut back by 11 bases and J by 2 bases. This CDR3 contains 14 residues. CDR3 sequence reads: CASSRGGNTDTQYF. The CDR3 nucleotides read TGTGCCTCATCGCGGGGGGGCAACACAGATACGCAGTATTTT.

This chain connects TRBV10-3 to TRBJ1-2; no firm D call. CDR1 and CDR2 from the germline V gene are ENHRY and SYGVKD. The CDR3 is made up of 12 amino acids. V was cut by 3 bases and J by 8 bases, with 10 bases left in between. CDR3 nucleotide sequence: TGTGCCATCAGTGAAACATCGGGAGGCTACACCTTC. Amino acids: CAISETSGGYTF.

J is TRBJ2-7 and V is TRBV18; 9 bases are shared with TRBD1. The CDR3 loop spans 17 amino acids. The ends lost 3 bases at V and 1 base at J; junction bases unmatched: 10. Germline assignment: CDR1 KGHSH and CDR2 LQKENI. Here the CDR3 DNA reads TGTGCCAGCTCACCCAGGGCACAGGGGGCAGTTTCCTACGAGCAGTACTTC. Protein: CASSPRAQGAVSYEQYF. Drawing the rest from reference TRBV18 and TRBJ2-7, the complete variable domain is NAGVMQNPRHLVRRRGQEARLRCSPMKGHSHVYWYRQLPEEGLKFMVYLQKENIIDESGMPKERFSAEFPKEGPSILRIQQVVRGDSAAYFCASSPRAQGAVSYEQYFGPGTRLTVT.

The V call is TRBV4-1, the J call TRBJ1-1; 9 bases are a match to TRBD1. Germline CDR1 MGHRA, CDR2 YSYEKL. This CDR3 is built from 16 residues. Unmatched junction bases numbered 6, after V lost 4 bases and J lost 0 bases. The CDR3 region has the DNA TGCGCCAGCAGCCCCCCCGGGACAGGGATGAACACTGAAGCTTTCTTT. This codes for CASSPPGTGMNTEAFF.

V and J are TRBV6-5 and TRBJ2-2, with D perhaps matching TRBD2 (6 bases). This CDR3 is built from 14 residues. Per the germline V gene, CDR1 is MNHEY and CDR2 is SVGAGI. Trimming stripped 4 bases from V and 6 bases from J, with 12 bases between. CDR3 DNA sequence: TGTGCCAGCAGTTCTTCCGGGGAGGCCGGGGAGCTGTTTTTT. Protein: CASSSSGEAGELFF.

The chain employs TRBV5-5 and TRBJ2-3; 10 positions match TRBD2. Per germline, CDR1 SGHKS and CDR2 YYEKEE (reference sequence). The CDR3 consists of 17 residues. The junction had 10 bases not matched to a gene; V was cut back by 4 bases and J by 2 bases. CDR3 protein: CASSAPPAGGSTDTQYF. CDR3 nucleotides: TGTGCCAGCAGCGCCCCTCCAGCGGGGGGGTCCACAGATACGCAGTATTTT.

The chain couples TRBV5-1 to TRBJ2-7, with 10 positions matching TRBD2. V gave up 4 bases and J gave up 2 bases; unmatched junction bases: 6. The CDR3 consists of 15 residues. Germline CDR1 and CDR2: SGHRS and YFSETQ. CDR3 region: CASSRTSGDTYEQYF. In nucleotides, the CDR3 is TGCGCCAGCAGCCGGACTAGCGGTGACACCTACGAGCAGTACTTC.

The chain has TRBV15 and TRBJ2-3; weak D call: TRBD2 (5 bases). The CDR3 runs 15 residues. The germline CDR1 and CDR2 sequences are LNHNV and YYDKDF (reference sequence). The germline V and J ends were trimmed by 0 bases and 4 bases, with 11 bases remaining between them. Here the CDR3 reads CATSRESWRPDTQYF. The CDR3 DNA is TGTGCCACCAGCAGAGAAAGTTGGAGGCCAGATACGCAGTATTTT.

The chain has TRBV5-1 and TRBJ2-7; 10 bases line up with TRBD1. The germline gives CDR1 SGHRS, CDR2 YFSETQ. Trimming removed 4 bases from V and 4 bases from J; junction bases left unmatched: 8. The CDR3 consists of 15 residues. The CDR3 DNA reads TGCGCCAGCAGCGGTTGGACAGGGGGTGATTACGAGCAGTACTTC. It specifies CASSGWTGGDYEQYF.

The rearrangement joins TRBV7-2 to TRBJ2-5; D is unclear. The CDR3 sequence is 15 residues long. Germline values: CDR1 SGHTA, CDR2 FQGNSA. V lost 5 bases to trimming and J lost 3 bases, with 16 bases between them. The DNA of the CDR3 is TGTGCCAGCAGCCAACCTCATGGGCAAGAAGAGACCCAGTACTTC. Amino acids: CASSQPHGQEETQYF.

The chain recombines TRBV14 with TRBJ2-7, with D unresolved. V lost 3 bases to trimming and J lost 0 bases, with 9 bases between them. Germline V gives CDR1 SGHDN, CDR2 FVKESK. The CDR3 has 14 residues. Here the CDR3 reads CASSQHLTSYEQYF. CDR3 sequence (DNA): TGTGCCAGCAGCCAGCACCTAACCTCCTACGAGCAGTACTTC.

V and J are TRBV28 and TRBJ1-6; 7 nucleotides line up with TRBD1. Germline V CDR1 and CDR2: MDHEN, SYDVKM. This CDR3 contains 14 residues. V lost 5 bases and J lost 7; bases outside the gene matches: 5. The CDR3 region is CASSRDSDNSPLHF. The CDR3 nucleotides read TGTGCCAGCAGTCGGGACAGCGACAATTCACCCCTCCACTTT.

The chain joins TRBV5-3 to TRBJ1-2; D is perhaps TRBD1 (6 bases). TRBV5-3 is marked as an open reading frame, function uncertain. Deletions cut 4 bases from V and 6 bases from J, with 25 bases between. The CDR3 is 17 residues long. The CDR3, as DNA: TGTGCCAGAAGCCCGCAGCCCGACAGGCAGACAGAGGATGGCTACACCTTC. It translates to CARSPQPDRQTEDGYTF.

The CDR3 region has the DNA TGTGCCAGCAGTTACCGGACTAGCGGGGCAGTCAATGAGCAGTTCTTC. Protein product: CASSYRTSGAVNEQFF. The chain carries TRBV6-5 and TRBJ2-1; 12 nucleotides agree with TRBD2. J gave up 6 bases and V 2 bases, and 5 bases lay outside the gene matches. This CDR3 is 16 amino acids long. CDR1 MNHEY and CDR2 SVGAGI come from the germline V gene.

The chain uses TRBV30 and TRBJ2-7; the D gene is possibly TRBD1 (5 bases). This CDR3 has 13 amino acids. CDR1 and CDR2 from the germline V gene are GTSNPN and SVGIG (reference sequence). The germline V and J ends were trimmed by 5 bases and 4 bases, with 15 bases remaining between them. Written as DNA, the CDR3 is TGTGCCTGGGCAAGACAGCAAATGTACGAGCAGTACTTC. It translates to CAWARQQMYEQYF.

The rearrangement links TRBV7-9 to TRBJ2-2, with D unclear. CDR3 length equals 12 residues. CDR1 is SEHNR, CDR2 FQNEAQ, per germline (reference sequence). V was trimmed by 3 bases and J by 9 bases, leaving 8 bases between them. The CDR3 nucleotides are TGTGCCAGCAGCTTCGGTCCTTGGGAGCTGTTTTTT. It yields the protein CASSFGPWELFF. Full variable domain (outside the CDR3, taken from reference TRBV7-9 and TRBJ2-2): DTGVSQNPRHKITKRGQNVTFRCDPISEHNRLYWYRQTLGQGPEFLTYFQNEAQLEKSRLLSDRFSAERPKGSFSTLEIQRTEQGDSAMYLCASSFGPWELFFGEGSRLTVL.

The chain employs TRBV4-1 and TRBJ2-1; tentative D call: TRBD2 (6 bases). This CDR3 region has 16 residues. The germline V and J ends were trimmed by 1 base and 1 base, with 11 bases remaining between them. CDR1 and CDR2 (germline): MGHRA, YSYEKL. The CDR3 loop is CASSQVAGPSYNEQFF. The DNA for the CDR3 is TGCGCCAGCAGCCAAGTGGCGGGGCCTTCCTACAATGAGCAGTTCTTC.

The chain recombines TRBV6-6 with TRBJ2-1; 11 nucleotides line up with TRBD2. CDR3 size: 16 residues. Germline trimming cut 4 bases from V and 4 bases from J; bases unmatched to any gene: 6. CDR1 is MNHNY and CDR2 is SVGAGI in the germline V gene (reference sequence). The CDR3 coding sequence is TGTGCCAGCAGTTCCCGAACTAGCGGGAGATACAATGAGCAGTTCTTC. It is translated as CASSSRTSGRYNEQFF.

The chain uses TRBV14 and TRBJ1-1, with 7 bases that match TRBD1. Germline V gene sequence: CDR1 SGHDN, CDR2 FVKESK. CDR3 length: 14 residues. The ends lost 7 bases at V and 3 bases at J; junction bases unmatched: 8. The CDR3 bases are TGTGCCAGCACAAAAACAGGGGTTTACACTGAAGCTTTCTTT. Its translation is CASTKTGVYTEAFF.

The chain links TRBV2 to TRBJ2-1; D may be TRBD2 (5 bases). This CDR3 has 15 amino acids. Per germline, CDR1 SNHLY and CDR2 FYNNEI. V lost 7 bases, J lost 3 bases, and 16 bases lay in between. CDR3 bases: TGTGCCAGCATCACGGACGGAGGCGGCTACAATGAGCAGTTCTTC. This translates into CASITDGGGYNEQFF. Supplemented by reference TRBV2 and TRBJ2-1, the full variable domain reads EPEVTQTPSHQVTQMGQEVILRCVPISNHLYFYWYRQILGQKVEFLVSFYNNEISEKSEIFDDQFSVERPDGSNFTLKIRSTKLEDSAMYFCASITDGGGYNEQFFGPGTRLTVL.

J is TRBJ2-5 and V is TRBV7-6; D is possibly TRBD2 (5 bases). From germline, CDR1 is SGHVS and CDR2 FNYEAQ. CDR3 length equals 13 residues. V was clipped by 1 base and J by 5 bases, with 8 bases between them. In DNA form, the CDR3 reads TGTGCCAGCAGCTTAGATCGGGGTGAGACCCAGTACTTC. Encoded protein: CASSLDRGETQYF.

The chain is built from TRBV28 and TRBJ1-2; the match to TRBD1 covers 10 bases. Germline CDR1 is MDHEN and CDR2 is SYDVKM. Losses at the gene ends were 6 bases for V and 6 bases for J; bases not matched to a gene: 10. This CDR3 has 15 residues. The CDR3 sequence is CASRPLDRGRDGYTF. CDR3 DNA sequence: TGTGCCAGCAGACCCCTCGACAGGGGGCGCGATGGCTACACCTTC.

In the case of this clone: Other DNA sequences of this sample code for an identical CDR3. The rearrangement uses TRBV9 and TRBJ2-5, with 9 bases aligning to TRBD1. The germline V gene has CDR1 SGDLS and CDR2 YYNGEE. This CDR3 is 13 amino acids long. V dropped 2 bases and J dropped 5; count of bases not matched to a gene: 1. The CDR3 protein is CASSVGQGETQYF. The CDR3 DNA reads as TGTGCCAGCAGCGTGGGACAGGGTGAGACCCAGTACTTC.

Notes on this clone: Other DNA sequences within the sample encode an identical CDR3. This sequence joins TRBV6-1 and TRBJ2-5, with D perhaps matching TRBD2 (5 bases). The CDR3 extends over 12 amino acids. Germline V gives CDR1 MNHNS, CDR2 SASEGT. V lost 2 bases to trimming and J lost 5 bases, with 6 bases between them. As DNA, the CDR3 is TGTGCCAGCAGTGAAAGAGGGGAGACCCAGTACTTC. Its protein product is CASSERGETQYF.